A single sample gave rise to the 29 T cell receptor beta chains below, sequenced in a study of human T cells and chemical hapten exposure. TCRdb fed the RACE reads into MiXCR, producing one record per CDR3 protein. This table holds around 120,000 distinct CDR3 sequences, 9.5% to 13% found once. Time point specified: patch test 1, 2 weeks after DPC sensitization. Treatment meaning: therapeutic diphenylcyclopropenone sensitization with weekly scalp DPC. The source was whole blood, collected in connection with sensitization to the hapten diphenylcyclopropenone (DPC). These receptors were taken from a woman aged 45-65 years with alopecia areata. Some clones in this sample may be carry-over from other donors' samples.

This clonotype was seen ten or more times. V is TRBV12-3 or TRBV12-4 and J is TRBJ2-3; 9 bases line up with TRBD2. V lost 6 bases to trimming and J lost 4 bases; unmatched junction nucleotides: 2. The CDR3 runs to 13 residues. The CDR3 nucleotides are TGTGCCAGCAGCCGCGGGGGGGCAGATACGCAGTATTTT. Its protein product is CASSRGGADTQYF.

This clonotype was seen many times. The rearrangement joins TRBV7-2 to TRBJ1-2; D is perhaps TRBD1 (6 bases). The V gene lost 5 bases and the J gene lost 4 bases, with 17 bases spanning the gap. The CDR3 extends over 15 amino acids. Germline CDR1 is SGHTA and CDR2 is FQGNSA. CDR3: CASSPQGGESYGYTF. The CDR3 DNA sequence: TGTGCCAGCAGCCCACAGGGAGGAGAGAGCTATGGCTACACCTTC. The entire variable domain, with the rest obtained from reference TRBV7-2 and TRBJ1-2, is as follows: GAGVSQSPSNKVTEKGKDVELRCDPISGHTALYWYRQSLGQGLEFLIYFQGNSAPDKSGLPSDRFSAERTGGSVSTLTIQRTQQEDSAVYLCASSPQGGESYGYTFGSGTRLTVV.

This clonotype was recorded a few times. For the CDR3, the DNA is TGTGCCAGCAGGGGACAGCAAGAGACCCAGTACTTC. Amino acid sequence: CASRGQQETQYF. The gene calls are TRBV6-2 or TRBV6-3 and TRBJ2-5; TRBD1 aligns across 7 bases. This CDR3 contains 12 residues. The germline gives CDR1 MNHEY, CDR2 SVGEGT. V lost 6 bases, J lost 2 bases, and 0 bases stayed unmatched.

The chain combines TRBV20-1 with TRBJ2-3; 12 positions agree with TRBD2. V was clipped by 3 bases and J by 6 bases; unmatched bases: 4. Germline V CDR1 and CDR2: DFQATT, SNEGSKA (reference sequence). The CDR3 is 14 amino acids. CDR3 coding DNA: TGCAGTGCTAGCCCTAGCGGGAGGGGTGATACGCAGTATTTT. Translation gives CSASPSGRGDTQYF.

This clonotype was counted a few times. The rearrangement links TRBV12-3 or TRBV12-4 to TRBJ1-5, with TRBD1 as a possible D gene (6 bases). The V end was cut by 3 bases, the J end by 16 bases, with 22 bases between. The CDR3 loop spans 14 amino acids. The CDR3 loop is CASSLDSTVSPYHF. The DNA of the CDR3 is TGTGCCAGCAGTTTGGACAGTACTGTTTCCCCCTATCATTTT.

The chain recombines TRBV7-2 with TRBJ2-3, with 12 positions matching TRBD2. This CDR3 contains 18 residues. V was clipped by 4 bases and J by 6 bases; unmatched bases: 14. Germline CDR1 and CDR2: SGHTA and FQGNSA. The CDR3 here is CASSYLAGGPSFPDTQYF. The CDR3, as DNA: TGTGCCAGCAGCTACCTAGCGGGGGGGCCCTCATTTCCCGATACGCAGTATTTT.

V gene TRBV14 combines with J gene TRBJ2-3, with D possibly matching TRBD2 (5 bases). This CDR3 has 14 residues. V lost 3 bases to trimming and J lost 2 bases, with 9 bases between them. Germline-derived CDR1 and CDR2 are SGHDN and FVKESK. Written as DNA, the CDR3 is TGTGCCAGCAGCCAGGAGGTGCACACAGATACGCAGTATTTT. Translated: CASSQEVHTDTQYF. Looking up the rest from reference TRBV14 and TRBJ2-3 gives the full variable domain: EAGVTQFPSHSVIEKGQTVTLRCDPISGHDNLYWYRRVMGKEIKFLLHFVKESKQDESGMPNNRFLAERTGGTYSTLKVQPAELEDSGVYFCASSQEVHTDTQYFGPGTRLTVL.

The chain couples TRBV9 to TRBJ2-1; TRBD2 agrees at 11 bases. The V segment lost 2 bases and the J segment 2 bases; nucleotides outside the gene matches: 0. Germline-derived CDR1 and CDR2 are SGDLS and YYNGEE. The CDR3 is made up of 15 amino acids. CDR3 DNA: TGTGCCAGCAGCGTGACTAGCGGGACCTACAATGAGCAGTTCTTC. Protein sequence: CASSVTSGTYNEQFF. Full variable domain (outside the CDR3, taken from reference TRBV9 and TRBJ2-1): DSGVTQTPKHLITATGQRVTLRCSPRSGDLSVYWYQQSLDQGLQFLIQYYNGEERAKGNILERFSAQQFPDLHSELNLSSLELGDSALYFCASSVTSGTYNEQFFGPGTRLTVL.

This clonotype was seen many times. CDR3 sequence (DNA): TGCAGCGTTGCGGGACAGGGAGTCAACTACGAGCAGTACTTC. Its protein is CSVAGQGVNYEQYF. The gene calls are TRBV29-1 and TRBJ2-7, with 9 bases fitting TRBD1. CDR1 SQVTM and CDR2 ANQGSEA come from the germline V gene. The CDR3 has 14 amino acids. J lost 3 bases, V lost 4 bases, and 7 bases had no gene match.

This clonotype was observed at least ten times. The gene calls are TRBV3-1 and TRBJ2-7; 12 bases are shared with TRBD2. This CDR3 has 15 residues. V was clipped by 6 bases and J by 6 bases; unmatched bases: 9. The germline V gene encodes CDR1 LGHDT and CDR2 YNNKEL (reference sequence). The CDR3 DNA is TGTGCCAGCAGTCCTACCGGGACTAGCGGGCCCGAGCAGTACTTC. Protein: CASSPTGTSGPEQYF.

This clonotype was recorded at least ten times. The CDR3 bases are TGTGCCAGCAGCTTAGGTATGCCGGCATACTATGGCTACACCTTC. It is translated as CASSLGMPAYYGYTF. The chain is built from TRBV7-9 and TRBJ1-2; D remains unclear. The CDR3 has 15 amino acids. The ends were cut back, 1 base at V and 3 bases at J, with 12 bases in the middle. CDR1 is SEHNR and CDR2 is FQNEAQ in the germline V gene (reference sequence). Looking up the rest from reference TRBV7-9 and TRBJ1-2 gives the full variable domain: DTGVSQNPRHKITKRGQNVTFRCDPISEHNRLYWYRQTLGQGPEFLTYFQNEAQLEKSRLLSDRFSAERPKGSFSTLEIQRTEQGDSAMYLCASSLGMPAYYGYTFGSGTRLTVV.

About this clonotype: This may come from a read error, since a much larger clone is one base off. The chain links TRBV5-4 to TRBJ1-1, with a weak D call TRBD1 (6 bases). CDR3 length equals 15 residues. From germline, CDR1 is SGHNT and CDR2 YYREEE (reference sequence). The CDR3 loop is CVSSPLQGTITEAFF. Here the CDR3 DNA reads TGTGTCAGCAGCCCCTTACAGGGAACCATCACTGAAGCTTTCTTT.

The sample holds many counts of this clonotype. CDR3 region: CASSFVTSGGDTQYF. The CDR3 DNA reads as TGTGCCAGCAGTTTCGTGACTAGCGGAGGGGATACGCAGTATTTT. J is TRBJ2-3 and V is TRBV28; 9 nucleotides line up with TRBD2. CDR3 length equals 15 residues. Germline assignment: CDR1 MDHEN and CDR2 SYDVKM. J gave up 6 bases and V 3 bases, and 7 bases lay outside the gene matches.

The gene calls are TRBV7-9 and TRBJ1-2, with D unresolved. Trimming took 1 base from V and 4 from J, leaving 13 bases between them. There are 15 residues in the CDR3. CDR1 is SEHNR and CDR2 is FQNEAQ in the germline V gene (reference sequence). The CDR3 DNA is TGTGCCAGCAGCTTAGGATCCAATCCTACCTATGGCTACACCTTC. Amino acids: CASSLGSNPTYGYTF.

The chain has TRBV7-2 and TRBJ2-5, with TRBD2 matching over 12 bases. CDR1 and CDR2 from the germline V gene are SGHTA and FQGNSA. The length of the CDR3 is 15 residues. V shed 1 base and J 4 bases; nucleotides not matched to a gene: 1. CDR3 nucleotide sequence: TGTGCCAGCAGCTTAGGACTAGCGGGGGTAGAGACCCAGTACTTC. It yields the protein CASSLGLAGVETQYF. The whole variable domain, filled in from reference TRBV7-2 and TRBJ2-5, reads GAGVSQSPSNKVTEKGKDVELRCDPISGHTALYWYRQSLGQGLEFLIYFQGNSAPDKSGLPSDRFSAERTGGSVSTLTIQRTQQEDSAVYLCASSLGLAGVETQYFGPGTRLLVL.

In regard to this clonotype: This may be a read error, as it is one base from a much larger clone. The chain uses TRBV18 and TRBJ2-7; possibly TRBD1 for D (6 bases). The CDR3 has 13 residues. CDR1 KGHSH and CDR2 LQKENI come from the germline V gene. CDR3 nucleotides: TGTCCCAGCTCGCCGACGGACAGCTACGAGCAGTACTTC. Amino acids: CPSSPTDSYEQYF. The full variable domain, rest sourced from reference TRBV18 and TRBJ2-7, is NAGVMQNPRHLVRRRGQEARLRCSPMKGHSHVYWYRQLPEEGLKFMVYLQKENIIDESGMPKERFSAEFPKEGPSILRIQQVVRGDSAAYFCPSSPTDSYEQYFGPGTRLTVT.

Only a few counts were recorded for this clonotype. The V gene is TRBV10-3, the J gene TRBJ2-6; D is possibly TRBD1 (7 bases). CDR1 is ENHRY and CDR2 is SYGVKD in the germline V gene. The CDR3 consists of 16 residues. The V gene lost 2 bases and the J gene lost 3 bases, with 11 bases spanning the gap. The CDR3 is CAISEGGGNGANVLTF. DNA of the CDR3: TGTGCCATCAGTGAGGGAGGGGGCAATGGGGCCAACGTCCTGACTTTC.

This clonotype was seen a handful of times. The chain carries TRBV7-9 and TRBJ1-4; the D is unclear. The CDR3 has 14 residues. Trimming took off 4 bases at V and 6 bases at J, with 12 bases between the two ends. Germline V gene sequence: CDR1 SEHNR, CDR2 FQNEAQ (reference sequence). DNA for the CDR3: TGTGCCAGCAGCTCAGAGGCAGCATATGAAAAACTGTTTTTT. This gives the protein CASSSEAAYEKLFF.

The chain joins TRBV4-2 to TRBJ2-3; no clear D. The CDR3 consists of 14 residues. With 4 bases removed from V and 5 bases from J, the gap between germline ends came to 13 bases. Germline CDR1 reads LGHNA; CDR2 reads YNFKEQ. CDR3 region: CASSPGQAQDTQYF. CDR3 nucleotides: TGTGCCAGCAGCCCTGGTCAGGCCCAAGATACGCAGTATTTT.

This chain links TRBV20-1 with TRBJ2-3; D not certain. This CDR3 contains 14 residues. Germline-derived CDR1 and CDR2 are DFQATT and SNEGSKA (reference sequence). Between the trimmed V and J ends, which lost 3 bases and 0 bases, there was a span of 10 bases. CDR3 region: CSARSSVSTDTQYF. The CDR3 DNA reads as TGCAGTGCTAGGTCCAGCGTGAGCACAGATACGCAGTATTTT.

V gene TRBV11-2 combines with J gene TRBJ2-1; 10 nucleotides line up with TRBD1. This CDR3 is built from 15 residues. Germline-derived CDR1 and CDR2 are SGHAT and FQNNGV. V was clipped by 6 bases and J by 6 bases; unmatched bases: 8. This chain's CDR3 is CASSSRDRGFNEQFF. In nucleotides, the CDR3 is TGTGCCAGCAGTTCCCGGGACAGGGGATTCAATGAGCAGTTCTTC. Full variable domain (missing parts from reference TRBV11-2 and TRBJ2-1): EAGVAQSPRYKIIEKRQSVAFWCNPISGHATLYWYQQILGQGPKLLIQFQNNGVVDDSQLPKDRFSAERLKGVDSTLKIQPAKLEDSAVYLCASSSRDRGFNEQFFGPGTRLTVL.

The gene calls are TRBV12-3 or TRBV12-4 and TRBJ1-1, with a possible D match to TRBD1 (6 bases). V was trimmed by 4 bases and J by 3 bases, leaving 12 bases between them. This CDR3 is built from 14 residues. The CDR3 bases are TGTGCCAGCAGTTGGACAGCCTGGGACACTGAAGCTTTCTTT. It yields the protein CASSWTAWDTEAFF.

The chain employs TRBV7-9 and TRBJ2-5, with D perhaps TRBD1 or TRBD2 (5 bases each). V lost 3 bases to trimming and J lost 5 bases, with 13 bases between them. Germline V lookup: CDR1 SEHNR, CDR2 FQNEAQ (reference sequence). The CDR3 sequence is 14 residues long. The CDR3 loop reads CASSFSQGVETQYF. The CDR3 bases are TGTGCCAGCAGCTTCAGCCAGGGAGTCGAGACCCAGTACTTC.

The V gene is TRBV6-2 or TRBV6-3, the J gene TRBJ2-5; perhaps TRBD1 as D (5 bases). CDR3 length: 15 residues. Per germline, CDR1 MNHEY and CDR2 SVGEGT. V lost 6 bases and J 6 bases, leaving 20 bases between the germline ends. CDR3 protein: CASSPHRQIGKTQYF. The CDR3 region has the DNA TGTGCCAGCAGCCCTCACAGACAGATCGGAAAGACCCAGTACTTC.

In its sample, this clonotype was seen a few times. V usage is TRBV29-1 and J usage is TRBJ1-1; a possible D gene is TRBD1 (6 bases). V was trimmed by 7 bases and J by 8 bases, leaving 17 bases between them. Germline V lookup: CDR1 SQVTM, CDR2 ANQGSEA. The CDR3 totals 12 residues. CDR3 sequence: CSGGQLTSEAFF. CDR3 sequence (DNA): TGCAGCGGTGGACAGTTAACCTCCGAAGCTTTCTTT.

This clonotype has at least ten counts. This chain connects TRBV11-2 to TRBJ2-1; 9 bases are a match to TRBD1. V shed 1 base and J 5 bases; nucleotides not matched to a gene: 6. The V gene's germline CDR1 is SGHAT and CDR2 FQNNGV. The CDR3 is made up of 16 amino acids. The CDR3: CASSLVTGGTDNEQFF. The CDR3 bases are TGTGCCAGCAGCTTAGTGACAGGGGGTACGGACAATGAGCAGTTCTTC.

This clonotype was found many times. DNA of the CDR3: TGTGCCAGCAGTGAAGCGCAGGGGCCCCGCGAGCAGTACTTC. Amino acids: CASSEAQGPREQYF. This chain links TRBV6-1 with TRBJ2-7, with a weak D call TRBD1 (6 bases). Germline lookup yields CDR1 MNHNS and CDR2 SASEGT. V gave up 0 bases and J gave up 6 bases, with 12 bases separating them. This CDR3 contains 14 residues.

The gene calls are TRBV20-1 and TRBJ2-7; TRBD1 matches at 7 bases. The V gene end was trimmed by 3 bases and the J gene end by 5 bases; junction bases not matched to a gene: 4. Germline CDR1 reads DFQATT; CDR2 reads SNEGSKA (reference sequence). The CDR3 is made up of 12 amino acids. The CDR3 sequence is CSARQGVDEQYF. The CDR3 DNA reads as TGCAGTGCTAGGCAGGGGGTCGACGAGCAGTACTTC.

The V call is TRBV18, the J call TRBJ2-7; D unresolved. Germline CDR1 reads KGHSH; CDR2 reads LQKENI. The CDR3 is made up of 13 amino acids. V gave up 3 bases and J gave up 9 bases, with 15 bases separating them. CDR3 residues: CASSPLDLGLQYF. CDR3 DNA sequence: TGTGCCAGCTCACCGTTGGACCTTGGGCTGCAGTACTTC.